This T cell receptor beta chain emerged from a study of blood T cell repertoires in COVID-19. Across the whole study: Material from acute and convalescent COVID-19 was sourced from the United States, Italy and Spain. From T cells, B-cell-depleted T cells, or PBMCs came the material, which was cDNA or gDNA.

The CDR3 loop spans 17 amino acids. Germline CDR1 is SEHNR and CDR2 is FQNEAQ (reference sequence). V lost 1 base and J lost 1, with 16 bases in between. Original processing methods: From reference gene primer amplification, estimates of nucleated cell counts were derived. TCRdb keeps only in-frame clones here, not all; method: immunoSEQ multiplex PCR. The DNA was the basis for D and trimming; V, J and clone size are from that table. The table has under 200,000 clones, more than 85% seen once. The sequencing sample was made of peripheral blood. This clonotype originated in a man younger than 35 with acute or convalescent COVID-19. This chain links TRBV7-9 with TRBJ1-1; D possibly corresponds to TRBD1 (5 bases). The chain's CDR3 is CASSLGGVRESNTEAFF. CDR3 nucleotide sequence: TGTGCCAGCAGCTTAGGTGGTGTCAGGGAATCGAACACTGAAGCTTTCTTT.